Below, 25 T cell receptor beta chains from the same sample are listed, as sequenced in a study of CD4 T cell repertoires in COVID-19. The repertoire was sequenced with immunoSEQ multiplex PCR; TCRdb's copy has only in-frame clones and lacks some. In the table there are approximately 22,000 clones, roughly 87% of which are singletons. Sequencing was done directly on freshly isolated, uncultured memory T cells. Material: central memory CD4+ T cells from blood, obtained before the COVID-19 pandemic. The source of these receptors is a human donor who had COVID-19.

V usage is TRBV10-3 and J usage is TRBJ1-1; 7 positions agree with TRBD1. The CDR3 has 13 amino acids. From germline, CDR1 is ENHRY and CDR2 SYGVKD. Losses at the gene ends were 7 bases for V and 4 bases for J; bases not matched to a gene: 6. The DNA for the CDR3 is TGTGCCATCAAAGAGGGGGCGAGCACTGAAGCTTTCTTT. Translated, it gives CAIKEGASTEAFF.

The chain uses TRBV7-6 and TRBJ2-7; 8 bases are shared with TRBD2. V lost 2 bases, J lost 7 bases, and 7 bases stayed unmatched. The CDR3 consists of 14 residues. Germline lookup yields CDR1 SGHVS and CDR2 FNYEAQ. The CDR3 sequence is CASSLQAGVGEQYF. The CDR3 coding sequence is TGTGCCAGCAGCTTACAAGCGGGGGTGGGGGAGCAGTACTTC. Based on the CDR3 plus reference TRBV7-6 and TRBJ2-7, the full variable domain is GAGVSQSPRYKVTKRGQDVALRCDPISGHVSLYWYRQALGQGPEFLTYFNYEAQQDKSGLPNDRFSAERPEGSISTLTIQRTEQRDSAMYRCASSLQAGVGEQYFGPGTRLTVT.

V is TRBV9 and J is TRBJ2-3; D gene unclear. V was clipped by 2 bases and J by 0 bases, with 10 bases between them. This CDR3 region has 15 residues. The V gene's germline CDR1 is SGDLS and CDR2 YYNGEE. CDR3 sequence: CASSVFAASTDTQYF. CDR3 coding DNA: TGTGCCAGCAGCGTGTTCGCGGCTAGCACAGATACGCAGTATTTT.

The J gene is TRBJ1-2, the V gene TRBV6-1; 10 bases match TRBD1. The CDR3 sequence is 14 residues long. V trimming: 7 bases; J trimming: 8 bases; junction bases outside the gene matches: 10. Per germline, CDR1 MNHNS and CDR2 SASEGT. CDR3 sequence reads: CASKRGQGVEGYTF. The CDR3 nucleotides read TGTGCCAGCAAGAGAGGACAGGGGGTGGAGGGCTACACCTTC.

The chain uses TRBV27 and TRBJ2-5, with D perhaps given as TRBD1 or TRBD2 (5 bases each). The J call is uncertain, as TRBJ2-7 better fits the DNA end. The CDR3 runs 15 residues. Germline-derived CDR1 and CDR2 are MNHEY and SMNVEV (reference sequence). In DNA, the CDR3 is TGTGCCAGCGCCTGGGGTGGGGGTGGGGGCTACGAGCAGTACTTC. Translation gives CASAWGGGGGYEQYF.

The V call is TRBV2, the J call TRBJ2-3, with 15 nucleotides matching TRBD2. CDR3 length: 16 residues. V shed 8 bases and J 0 bases; nucleotides not matched to a gene: 3. Germline-derived CDR1 and CDR2 are SNHLY and FYNNEI. Here the CDR3 DNA reads TGTGCCAGCGGACTAGCGGGGGGGACTAGCACAGATACGCAGTATTTT. It specifies CASGLAGGTSTDTQYF.

The chain recombines TRBV7-2 with TRBJ2-7; TRBD2 might be the D (6 bases). The CDR3 is 16 amino acids. Looked up from germline, CDR1 is SGHTA and CDR2 is FQGNSA. Between the trimmed V and J ends, which lost 1 base and 1 base, there was a span of 14 bases. The CDR3 protein is CASSLGVGGNSYEQYF. CDR3 DNA: TGTGCCAGCAGCTTAGGAGTGGGCGGGAATTCCTACGAGCAGTACTTC.

The chain joins TRBV6-1 to TRBJ2-5; tentatively, D is TRBD1 (6 bases). This CDR3 comprises 13 residues. Trimming shortened V by 5 bases and J by 4 bases, and 11 bases separated the two germline ends. The germline gives CDR1 MNHNS, CDR2 SASEGT. CDR3 residues: CASSSTGRETQYF. In nucleotides, the CDR3 is TGTGCCAGCAGTTCGACAGGTCGAGAGACCCAGTACTTC.

The chain uses TRBV7-7 and TRBJ2-2; D unresolved. Germline-derived CDR1 and CDR2 are SSHAT and FNYEAQ (reference sequence). This CDR3 comprises 12 residues. V was cut by 5 bases and J by 5 bases, with 6 bases left in between. The CDR3 nucleotides are TGTGCCAGCAGCCTACTGACCGGGGAGCTGTTTTTT. Amino acid sequence: CASSLLTGELFF.

The rearrangement links TRBV18 to TRBJ2-2; 7 bases agree with TRBD1. The CDR3 spans 13 residues. V was pared by 8 bases and J by 0 bases, with 0 bases of the junction left unmatched. Per germline, CDR1 KGHSH and CDR2 LQKENI. In DNA, the CDR3 is TGTGCCAGCACAGGGGCGAACACCGGGGAGCTGTTTTTT. The encoded protein is CASTGANTGELFF.

The gene calls are TRBV15 and TRBJ1-6; D perhaps matches TRBD1 (6 bases). V lost 2 bases and J lost 10, with 12 bases in between. CDR3 length: 14 residues. Germline V CDR1 and CDR2: LNHNV, YYDKDF (reference sequence). CDR3 region: CATSRNSQGSPLHF. CDR3 nucleotides: TGTGCCACCAGCAGAAACTCACAGGGCTCACCCCTCCACTTT.

The chain employs TRBV4-1 and TRBJ2-3; 9 positions match TRBD1. V gave up 6 bases and J gave up 3 bases; unmatched junction bases: 4. The CDR3 is 14 amino acids. Germline-derived CDR1 and CDR2 are MGHRA and YSYEKL. CDR3 DNA: TGCGCCAGCAGTCCGGGACAGGGTACAGATACGCAGTATTTT. This translates into CASSPGQGTDTQYF.

The chain is built from TRBV2 and TRBJ2-1; D remains unclear. Germline V gene sequence: CDR1 SNHLY, CDR2 FYNNEI. With 2 bases removed from V and 6 bases from J, the gap between germline ends came to 2 bases. The CDR3 length is 11 residues. The CDR3: CASSELNEQFF. In DNA, the CDR3 is TGTGCCAGCAGTGAACTCAATGAGCAGTTCTTC.

The chain uses TRBV2 and TRBJ2-1; 10 bases line up with TRBD2. V gave up 10 bases and J gave up 7 bases; unmatched junction bases: 10. This CDR3 has 14 amino acids. CDR1 SNHLY and CDR2 FYNNEI come from the germline V gene. This chain's CDR3 is CATEPGLAPNEQFF. As DNA, the CDR3 is TGTGCCACCGAACCGGGACTAGCGCCTAATGAGCAGTTCTTC.

The chain has TRBV12-5 and TRBJ1-2; tentatively, D is TRBD1 (5 bases). V was pared by 2 bases and J by 7 bases, with 17 bases between. Per germline, CDR1 LGHNT and CDR2 FRNRAP. The CDR3 has 15 residues. CDR3 protein: CASGLLDGRVPGYTF. Written as DNA, the CDR3 is TGTGCTAGTGGTTTGTTGGACGGCAGGGTGCCTGGCTACACCTTC.

J is TRBJ2-1 and V is TRBV9, with TRBD2 matching 7 bases. After removal of 2 bases from V and 2 bases from J, the junction contained 4 bases not matched to a gene. The CDR3 covers 15 residues. Germline loops: CDR1 SGDLS, CDR2 YYNGEE. The CDR3 region has the DNA TGTGCCAGCAGCGTCGGCGGGGGTGCCTACAATGAGCAGTTCTTC. This translates into CASSVGGGAYNEQFF.

This clone was counted between two and nine times. V is TRBV27 and J is TRBJ2-1; 13 nucleotides match TRBD2. Germline CDR1 is MNHEY and CDR2 is SMNVEV (reference sequence). J lost 2 bases, V lost 2 bases, and 6 bases had no gene match. This CDR3 contains 18 residues. The CDR3 DNA is TGTGCCAGCAGTTTACGGGGGACTAGCGGGACGCCCTACAATGAGCAGTTCTTC. Translated, it gives CASSLRGTSGTPYNEQFF.

The chain is built from TRBV5-1 and TRBJ2-5; D is possibly TRBD2 (5 bases). The J call could be wrong; TRBJ2-7 is a better fit for the DNA end. The germline CDR1 and CDR2 sequences are SGHRS and YFSETQ. This CDR3 is built from 14 residues. The CDR3 DNA is TGCGCCAGCAGCGATGGAGGACCGGTCTACGAGCAGTACTTC. Translated: CASSDGGPVYEQYF.

J is TRBJ1-5 and V is TRBV6-1; 8 bases align to TRBD1. V shed 6 bases and J 6 bases; nucleotides not matched to a gene: 7. CDR3 length equals 14 residues. From germline, CDR1 is MNHNS and CDR2 SASEGT. The CDR3 DNA sequence: TGTGCCAGCAGGACAGGGGTGGTAGGTCAGCCCCAGCATTTT. Its protein product is CASRTGVVGQPQHF.

The rearrangement joins TRBV19 to TRBJ2-7; 9 nucleotides match TRBD1. The CDR3 consists of 14 residues. CDR1 is LNHDA, CDR2 SQIVND, per germline (reference sequence). V was pared by 4 bases and J by 2 bases, with 3 bases of the junction left unmatched. DNA for the CDR3: TGTGCCAGTAGTAGACAGGGGGGACCCTACGAGCAGTACTTC. Its translation: CASSRQGGPYEQYF.

This clone turned up a few times. The genes are TRBV19 and TRBJ2-5; 8 positions match TRBD2. V was clipped by 8 bases and J by 3 bases; unmatched bases: 5. The CDR3 loop spans 13 amino acids. Germline V lookup: CDR1 LNHDA, CDR2 SQIVND (reference sequence). Written as DNA, the CDR3 is TGTGCCAGTGGACGGGGGGGCGAAGAGACCCAGTACTTC. Translated, it gives CASGRGGEETQYF.

J is TRBJ2-5 and V is TRBV18; the match to TRBD2 covers 7 bases. CDR3 length equals 16 residues. Trimming at V came to 1 base and at J to 5 bases, leaving 10 bases not matched to a gene. Germline V CDR1 and CDR2: KGHSH, LQKENI. The CDR3 here is CASSPQKRTGGETQYF. CDR3 DNA sequence: TGTGCCAGCTCACCACAGAAGCGCACCGGGGGGGAGACCCAGTACTTC.

The chain carries TRBV11-2 and TRBJ2-7; 7 bases align to TRBD1. The V segment lost 7 bases and the J segment 3 bases; nucleotides outside the gene matches: 15. This CDR3 is 16 amino acids long. Germline V lookup: CDR1 SGHAT, CDR2 FQNNGV. This chain's CDR3 is CASTRKVRQGDYEQYF. DNA of the CDR3: TGTGCCAGCACCCGCAAGGTCCGGCAGGGGGACTACGAGCAGTACTTC.

V is TRBV5-1 and J is TRBJ2-1; 8 positions match TRBD1. This CDR3 has 14 amino acids. V lost 3 bases to trimming and J lost 5 bases; unmatched junction nucleotides: 4. Looked up from germline, CDR1 is SGHRS and CDR2 is YFSETQ. This chain's CDR3 is CASSWGQADNEQFF. CDR3 nucleotides: TGCGCCAGCAGCTGGGGACAGGCCGACAATGAGCAGTTCTTC.

The chain combines TRBV13 with TRBJ2-7, with D perhaps matching TRBD1 (5 bases). This CDR3 has 14 residues. The ends were cut back, 4 bases at V and 0 bases at J, with 10 bases in the middle. Germline CDR1 PRHDT, CDR2 FYEKMQ (reference sequence). CDR3 in DNA: TGTGCCAGCAGCTACGACAGAACCTCCTACGAGCAGTACTTC. Translation: CASSYDRTSYEQYF.